A single sample gave rise to the 13 T cell receptor beta chains below, sequenced in a study of T cells in Graves' hyperthyroidism and ophthalmopathy (dated 2019 in TCRdb). The library came from multiplex PCR. Sequencing instrument: Illumina HiSeq 2000. The TCR beta CDR3 regions were amplified from RNA transcripts. For the first round of RT-PCR on the TCR CDR3, the HTBI primer set was used together with the Qiagen OneStep RT-PCR kit. The public sequencing data were trimmed at Q25 with fastp and processed into clonotypes with MiXCR by TCRdb, which kept only in-frame beta chains. Each entry merges the rows of one CDR3 protein and shows their most common DNA and genes. This sample comprises over 500,000 distinct CDR3 sequences, roughly a sixth of them detected only once. Clones ranked in the top ten supply approximately 18% of the sample. Material: blood. These receptors originate from a woman between 18 and 29 years old with Graves' ophthalmopathy.

This clonotype was detected only a few times. The chain carries TRBV6-4 and TRBJ1-2; 8 nucleotides match TRBD1. Trimming took 6 bases from V and 8 from J; bases not matched to a gene: 11. CDR1 and CDR2 (germline): MRHNA, SNTAGT. The CDR3 consists of 14 residues. CDR3 amino acids: CASRPDRDHTGYTF. CDR3 sequence (DNA): TGTGCCAGCAGACCGGACAGGGACCATACCGGCTACACCTTC.

This clonotype has only a few counts. V is TRBV13 and J is TRBJ2-3; 7 nucleotides line up with TRBD1. After removal of 3 bases from V and 0 bases from J, the junction contained 3 bases not matched to a gene. The germline gives CDR1 PRHDT, CDR2 FYEKMQ (reference sequence). The CDR3 consists of 15 residues. This CDR3 is CASSFKQGSTDTQYF. DNA of the CDR3: TGTGCCAGCAGCTTTAAACAGGGGAGCACAGATACGCAGTATTTT.

This clonotype has only a few counts. The J gene is TRBJ1-1, the V gene TRBV27, with D unclear. This CDR3 region has 13 residues. The V gene's germline CDR1 is MNHEY and CDR2 SMNVEV (reference sequence). With 3 bases removed from V and 7 bases from J, the gap between germline ends came to 12 bases. CDR3 nucleotides: TGTGCCAGCAGTTTTAGTGTTCAGTATGAAGCTTTCTTT. This translates into CASSFSVQYEAFF.

V gene TRBV5-6 combines with J gene TRBJ1-1; maybe TRBD1 (6 bases). The CDR3 covers 16 residues. V lost 1 base and J lost 0, with 13 bases in between. CDR1 and CDR2 (germline): SGHDT, YYEEEE. The CDR3 loop is CASSLPGRGVNTEAFF. In DNA, the CDR3 is TGTGCCAGCAGCTTGCCGGGAAGGGGGGTGAACACTGAAGCTTTCTTT.

In this sample, this clonotype turned up a few times. V is TRBV7-2 and J is TRBJ1-3; D call uncertain. The germline V gene encodes CDR1 SGHTA and CDR2 FQGNSA. Trimming shortened V by 1 base and J by 0 bases, and 7 bases separated the two germline ends. The CDR3 loop spans 15 amino acids. The CDR3 loop reads CASSLEVISGNTIYF. CDR3 bases: TGTGCCAGCAGCTTAGAGGTGATCTCTGGAAACACCATATATTTT.

In this sample, this clonotype turned up many times. The chain is built from TRBV3-1 and TRBJ1-5, with no clear D. The ends were cut back, 0 bases at V and 5 bases at J, with 11 bases in the middle. The CDR3 extends over 15 amino acids. Germline CDR1 is LGHDT and CDR2 is YNNKEL (reference sequence). This chain's CDR3 is CASSQDPGSHQPQHF. The CDR3 DNA is TGTGCCAGCAGCCAAGATCCGGGCAGCCATCAGCCCCAGCATTTT. Filled out from reference TRBV3-1 and TRBJ1-5, the complete variable domain reads DTAVSQTPKYLVTQMGNDKSIKCEQNLGHDTMYWYKQDSKKFLKIMFSYNNKELIINETVPNRFSPKSPDKAHLNLHINSLELGDSAVYFCASSQDPGSHQPQHFGDGTRLSIL.

Remarks on this clonotype: One end of the junction varies from germline; a read error may be responsible. The chain combines TRBV6-1 with TRBJ2-1, with TRBD2 matching 9 bases. CDR1 is MNHNS and CDR2 is SASEGT in the germline V gene. The CDR3 totals 12 residues. In DNA form, the CDR3 reads TGTGCCAGCAGTTTGGCGGGAGGGACAGAAATCTTC. As protein: CASSLAGGTEIF.

This clonotype has a count of ten or more. V is TRBV7-9 and J is TRBJ2-5, with D perhaps given as TRBD1 or TRBD2 (6 bases each). CDR3 length equals 14 residues. V was shortened by 5 bases and J by 3 bases, with 13 bases between the two germline ends. Germline V gene data show CDR1 as SEHNR and CDR2 as FQNEAQ (reference sequence). The CDR3 spells CASSTYREEETQYF. DNA for the CDR3: TGTGCCAGCAGCACGTACAGGGAGGAAGAGACCCAGTACTTC.

In this sample, this clonotype turned up many times. This rearrangement joins TRBV28 to TRBJ2-1; 9 bases are a match to TRBD2. The V segment lost 5 bases and the J segment 1 base; nucleotides outside the gene matches: 18. Germline CDR1 and CDR2: MDHEN and SYDVKM. The CDR3 loop spans 20 amino acids. This CDR3 reads CASSPLIQSGGRASYNEQFF. The CDR3 DNA is TGTGCCAGCAGTCCATTAATTCAGTCTGGCGGGAGGGCTTCCTACAATGAGCAGTTCTTC.

This clonotype has only a few counts. The V gene is TRBV4-3, the J gene TRBJ1-2; TRBD1 agrees at 12 bases. The CDR3 runs to 14 residues. In germline, CDR1 is LGHNA, CDR2 YSLEER. The J segment lost 4 bases and the V segment lost 4 bases, leaving 1 base of the junction unmatched. CDR3 DNA sequence: TGCGCCAGCAGCCGGGACAGGGGGCTCTATGGCTACACCTTC. It translates to CASSRDRGLYGYTF.

This clonotype was observed many times. The genes are TRBV7-9 and TRBJ1-1; D gene ambiguous. CDR3 length: 14 residues. Trimming removed 6 bases from V and 2 bases from J, with 13 bases in between. Germline V gene sequence: CDR1 SEHNR, CDR2 FQNEAQ (reference sequence). This CDR3 is CASRPVTVNTEAFF. In nucleotides, the CDR3 is TGTGCCAGCAGACCAGTGACGGTCAACACTGAAGCTTTCTTT.

As regards this clonotype: Since a much larger clone is just one base distant, this may be a read error. The gene calls are TRBV25-1 and TRBJ2-5, with 9 nucleotides matching TRBD1. CDR1 is MGHDK and CDR2 is SYGVNS in the germline V gene. CDR3 length: 17 residues. In nucleotides, the CDR3 is TGTGCCAGCAGTGCTCCCGGGACAGGGACATCGGAAGAGACCCAGCACTTC. Its translation: CASSAPGTGTSEETQHF.

At least ten counts were recorded for this clonotype. The V and J genes are TRBV20-1 and TRBJ2-3; 10 nucleotides agree with TRBD2. Germline V gene lookup returns CDR1 DFQATT and CDR2 SNEGSKA (reference sequence). The CDR3 totals 15 residues. The trim removed 6 bases at V and 2 bases at J, leaving 8 bases unmatched. Written as DNA, the CDR3 is TGCAGTGCGCGGCCCGGGACTAGCGTCACAGATACGCAGTATTTT. As protein: CSARPGTSVTDTQYF.